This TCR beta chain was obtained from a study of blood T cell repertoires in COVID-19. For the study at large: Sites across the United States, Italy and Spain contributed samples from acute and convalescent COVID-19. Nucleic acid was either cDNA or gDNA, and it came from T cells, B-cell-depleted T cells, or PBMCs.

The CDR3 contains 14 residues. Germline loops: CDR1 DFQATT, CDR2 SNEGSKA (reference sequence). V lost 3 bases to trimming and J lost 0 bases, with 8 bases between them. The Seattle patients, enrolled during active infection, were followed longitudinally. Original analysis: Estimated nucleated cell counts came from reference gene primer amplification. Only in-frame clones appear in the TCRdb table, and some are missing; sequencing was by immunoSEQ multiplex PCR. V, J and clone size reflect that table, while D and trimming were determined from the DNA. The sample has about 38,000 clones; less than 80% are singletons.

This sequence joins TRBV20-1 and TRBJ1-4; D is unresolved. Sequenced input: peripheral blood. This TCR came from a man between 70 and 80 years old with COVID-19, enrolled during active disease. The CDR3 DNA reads TGCAGTGCTAGTTTGAGATCAACTAATGAAAAACTGTTTTTT. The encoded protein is CSASLRSTNEKLFF.